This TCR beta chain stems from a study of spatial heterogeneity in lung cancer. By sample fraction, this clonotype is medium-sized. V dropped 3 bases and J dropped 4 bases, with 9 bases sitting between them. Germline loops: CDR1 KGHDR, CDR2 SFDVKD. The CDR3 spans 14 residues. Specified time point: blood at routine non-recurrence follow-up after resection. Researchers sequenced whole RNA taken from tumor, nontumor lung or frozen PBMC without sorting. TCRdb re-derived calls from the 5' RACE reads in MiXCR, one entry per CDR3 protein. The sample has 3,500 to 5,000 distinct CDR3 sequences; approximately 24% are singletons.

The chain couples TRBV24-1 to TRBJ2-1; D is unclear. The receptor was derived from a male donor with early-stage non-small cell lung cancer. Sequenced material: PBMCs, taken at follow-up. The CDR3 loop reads CATSDATLYNEQFF. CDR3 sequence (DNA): TGTGCCACCAGTGATGCGACGCTTTACAATGAGCAGTTCTTC.